A selection of T cell receptor beta chains follows, all from one sample in a study of cytomegalovirus exposure and HLA in healthy donors. This table comes from immunoSEQ multiplex PCR, and its TCRdb copy is limited to in-frame clones, with some not included. The table has under 200,000 clones, roughly 77% seen once. Sequencing was performed on PBMCs. The origin of the receptors is a woman aged 45-59 years in good health and CMV-seropositive. Both conserved end residues are part of each CDR3. The order of the fields is CDR3 DNA, CDR3 protein, D gene, clone size, V gene, J gene. A D gene is named only where the DNA matches it firmly. Clone size is stated in some rows and not others, as once, few, many or a class when expanded.

CDR3 DNA: TGTGCCATCAGTGAGTCCCAGGGGACAGATACGCAGTATTTT
CDR3 protein: CAISESQGTDTQYF
D gene: .
clone size: .
V gene: TRBV10-3
J gene: TRBJ2-3

CDR3 DNA: TGTGCCAGCAGTTTAGGGGGGGCGGGAGAGGGTAAGCAGTTCTTC
CDR3 protein: CASSLGGAGEGKQFF
D gene: .
clone size: .
V gene: TRBV28
J gene: TRBJ2-1

CDR3 DNA: TGTGCAAGTCGCCTAGCGGAATCCTACAATGAGCAGTTCTTC
CDR3 protein: CASRLAESYNEQFF
D gene: TRBD2
clone size: once
V gene: TRBV19
J gene: TRBJ2-1

CDR3 DNA: TGTGCCAGCAGTTACTCTCGGACAGGGGGCGGCTATGGCTACACCTTC
CDR3 protein: CASSYSRTGGGYGYTF
D gene: TRBD1
clone size: .
V gene: TRBV6-5
J gene: TRBJ1-2

CDR3 DNA: TGCGCCAGCAGCTTCGTCGTGGCGGGGGGGACGAAGAATGAGCAGTTCTTC
CDR3 protein: CASSFVVAGGTKNEQFF
D gene: TRBD2
clone size: .
V gene: TRBV5-1
J gene: TRBJ2-1

CDR3 DNA: TGTGCCAGCAGCTTTATCCGGGACAGGGAGGGTGAGCAGTTCTTC
CDR3 protein: CASSFIRDREGEQFF
D gene: TRBD1
clone size: once
V gene: TRBV7-6
J gene: TRBJ2-1

CDR3 DNA: TGTGCCACCAGCAGAGATGGGGGGACAGTGTGGGAAGAGACCCAGTACTTC
CDR3 protein: CATSRDGGTVWEETQYF
D gene: .
clone size: .
V gene: TRBV15
J gene: TRBJ2-5

CDR3 DNA: TGTGCCAGCAGCCTTAGCTCCTACAATGAGCAGTTCTTC
CDR3 protein: CASSLSSYNEQFF
D gene: .
clone size: .
V gene: TRBV7-9
J gene: TRBJ2-1

CDR3 DNA: TGTGCTAGTGTTAGCTACGGTGAAGCTTTCTTT
CDR3 protein: CASVSYGEAFF
D gene: .
clone size: .
V gene: TRBV12-5
J gene: TRBJ1-1

CDR3 DNA: TGTGCCAGCGGAACAGGGGGCGCGGACACCTTC
CDR3 protein: CASGTGGADTF
D gene: TRBD1
clone size: .
V gene: TRBV2
J gene: TRBJ1-2

CDR3 DNA: TGTGCCAGCAACCTTGGGGCCGGGAACACCATATATTTT
CDR3 protein: CASNLGAGNTIYF
D gene: .
clone size: .
V gene: TRBV6-1
J gene: TRBJ1-3

CDR3 DNA: TGTGCCAGCAGTTCCGGGACAGGGGGGAAGGACTATGGCTACACCTTC
CDR3 protein: CASSSGTGGKDYGYTF
D gene: TRBD1
clone size: once
V gene: TRBV6-6
J gene: TRBJ1-2

CDR3 DNA: TGTGCCAGCAGCGTGGGGCGGGGGGGCGGCTACACCTTC
CDR3 protein: CASSVGRGGGYTF
D gene: .
clone size: .
V gene: TRBV9
J gene: TRBJ1-2

CDR3 DNA: TGTGCCAGCAGCTTAGATGGCCGGGAGTACTTC
CDR3 protein: CASSLDGREYF
D gene: .
clone size: .
V gene: TRBV7-8
J gene: TRBJ2-7

CDR3 DNA: TGTGCCAGCAGCTTGCTTTCCTATAATTCACCCCTCCACTTT
CDR3 protein: CASSLLSYNSPLHF
D gene: .
clone size: .
V gene: TRBV5-6
J gene: TRBJ1-6

CDR3 DNA: TGTGCCAGCAGCCGGGACAGGTATAATTCACCCCTCCACTTT
CDR3 protein: CASSRDRYNSPLHF
D gene: TRBD1
clone size: .
V gene: TRBV6-5
J gene: TRBJ1-6

CDR3 DNA: TGCGCCAGCAGCTTGGGTGGACAGGGGAATAATGAAAAACTGTTTTTT
CDR3 protein: CASSLGGQGNNEKLFF
D gene: TRBD1
clone size: .
V gene: TRBV5-1
J gene: TRBJ1-4

CDR3 DNA: TGTGCCAGCAGTCGGGACAGGGCAGGTACTGAAGCTTTCTTT
CDR3 protein: CASSRDRAGTEAFF
D gene: TRBD1
clone size: few
V gene: TRBV6-5
J gene: TRBJ1-1

CDR3 DNA: TGTGCCAGCAGTATCCCAGGGGGCACTGAAGCTTTCTTT
CDR3 protein: CASSIPGGTEAFF
D gene: TRBD1
clone size: .
V gene: TRBV14
J gene: TRBJ1-1

CDR3 DNA: TGTGCCACCAGCAGAGATCTTAGCACTGAAGCTTTCTTT
CDR3 protein: CATSRDLSTEAFF
D gene: .
clone size: .
V gene: TRBV15
J gene: TRBJ1-1

CDR3 DNA: TGTGCCAGCAGCCAAGACAGGGTGTCATGGAATTCACCCCTCCACTTT
CDR3 protein: CASSQDRVSWNSPLHF
D gene: TRBD1
clone size: few
V gene: TRBV5-6
J gene: TRBJ1-6

CDR3 DNA: TGTGCCAGCAGCCCGGGGACAGGGCATGGCTACACCTTC
CDR3 protein: CASSPGTGHGYTF
D gene: TRBD1
clone size: few
V gene: TRBV7-9
J gene: TRBJ1-2

CDR3 DNA: TGTGCCAGCAGAGAGGGACTAGCGGGAACCTACGAGCAGTACTTC
CDR3 protein: CASREGLAGTYEQYF
D gene: TRBD2
clone size: .
V gene: TRBV28
J gene: TRBJ2-7

CDR3 DNA: TGTGCCACCAGCAGAGATAAGACAGGGGGATCCTACGAGCAGTACTTC
CDR3 protein: CATSRDKTGGSYEQYF
D gene: TRBD1
clone size: .
V gene: TRBV15
J gene: TRBJ2-7

CDR3 DNA: TGTGCCAGCAGGGGACATCTGAACACTGAAGCTTTCTTT
CDR3 protein: CASRGHLNTEAFF
D gene: .
clone size: .
V gene: TRBV28
J gene: TRBJ1-1

CDR3 DNA: TGTGCCAGCAGCTCCCGGACTAGCGGGGGGGAGTATTTT
CDR3 protein: CASSSRTSGGEYF
D gene: TRBD2
clone size: .
V gene: TRBV9
J gene: TRBJ2-3

CDR3 DNA: TGTGCCAGCAGCTTAGGCGCCACTAGCGGGACGACCACAGATACGCAGTATTTT
CDR3 protein: CASSLGATSGTTTDTQYF
D gene: TRBD2
clone size: .
V gene: TRBV11-3
J gene: TRBJ2-3

CDR3 DNA: TGTGCCAGCAGCTTAGTCGGCAATGAGCAGTTCTTC
CDR3 protein: CASSLVGNEQFF
D gene: .
clone size: .
V gene: TRBV7-2
J gene: TRBJ2-1

CDR3 DNA: TGTGCCAGCAACGCAGGGGGGAGCAATCAGCCCCAGCATTTT
CDR3 protein: CASNAGGSNQPQHF
D gene: TRBD1
clone size: few
V gene: TRBV28
J gene: TRBJ1-5

CDR3 DNA: TGTGCCAGCAGTGGAAGGGTTGGGGACAGGGCGAACTATGGCTACACCTTC
CDR3 protein: CASSGRVGDRANYGYTF
D gene: TRBD1
clone size: .
V gene: TRBV6-1
J gene: TRBJ1-2

CDR3 DNA: TGTGCCAGCAGCGTAGTAGCGGGGGGGCCACAGACCCAGTACTTC
CDR3 protein: CASSVVAGGPQTQYF
D gene: TRBD2
clone size: once
V gene: TRBV9
J gene: TRBJ2-5

CDR3 DNA: TGCGCCAGCAGCCAAGGAGAAACTGAAGCTTTCTTT
CDR3 protein: CASSQGETEAFF
D gene: .
clone size: .
V gene: TRBV4-3
J gene: TRBJ1-1

CDR3 DNA: TGTGCCAGTAGTAGGGGCGGGAGCTCCTACAATGAGCAGTTCTTC
CDR3 protein: CASSRGGSSYNEQFF
D gene: TRBD2
clone size: .
V gene: TRBV19
J gene: TRBJ2-1

CDR3 DNA: TGTGCCAGCACCTTAACAGGGGCCTCTGGAAACACCATATATTTT
CDR3 protein: CASTLTGASGNTIYF
D gene: TRBD1
clone size: .
V gene: TRBV28
J gene: TRBJ1-3

CDR3 DNA: TGTGCCTGGAGTGGGAGGCTGCGGACAGGGGTCGGCTACACCTTC
CDR3 protein: CAWSGRLRTGVGYTF
D gene: TRBD1
clone size: .
V gene: TRBV30
J gene: TRBJ1-2

CDR3 DNA: TGTGCCTGGAGTGGGAAAGGACAGGGTAATGAAAAACTGTTTTTT
CDR3 protein: CAWSGKGQGNEKLFF
D gene: TRBD1
clone size: .
V gene: TRBV30
J gene: TRBJ1-4

CDR3 DNA: TGCAGCGACAAACAGGGGGATGGCTACACCTTC
CDR3 protein: CSDKQGDGYTF
D gene: TRBD1
clone size: .
V gene: TRBV29-1
J gene: TRBJ1-2

CDR3 DNA: TGTGCCAGCAGTGAATTCAGGGGGGCCGAGGAGACCCAGTACTTC
CDR3 protein: CASSEFRGAEETQYF
D gene: .
clone size: few
V gene: TRBV25-1
J gene: TRBJ2-5

CDR3 DNA: TGTGCCAGCAGTTTAGTAGCGGGTCTTACTGATACGCAGTATTTT
CDR3 protein: CASSLVAGLTDTQYF
D gene: TRBD2
clone size: .
V gene: TRBV6-1
J gene: TRBJ2-3

CDR3 DNA: TGTGCCAGCAGTAACAGGGGATCCACAGATACGCAGTATTTT
CDR3 protein: CASSNRGSTDTQYF
D gene: TRBD1
clone size: few
V gene: TRBV28
J gene: TRBJ2-3

CDR3 DNA: TGTGCCAGCAGCTTGCAGGCGCCCGGGGGCGGGGAGCTGTTTTTT
CDR3 protein: CASSLQAPGGGELFF
D gene: .
clone size: .
V gene: TRBV7-3
J gene: TRBJ2-2

CDR3 DNA: TGTGCCAGCAGCGACTCCGGGGTGACGACCCAGTACTTC
CDR3 protein: CASSDSGVTTQYF
D gene: .
clone size: .
V gene: TRBV7-2
J gene: TRBJ2-5

CDR3 DNA: TGTGCCAGCAGCTTCAGCGCTACAGGGGTCACAGATACGCAGTATTTT
CDR3 protein: CASSFSATGVTDTQYF
D gene: TRBD1
clone size: few
V gene: TRBV5-4
J gene: TRBJ2-3

CDR3 DNA: TGTGCCAGCAGCAACGACGGGACTATGAACACTGAAGCTTTCTTT
CDR3 protein: CASSNDGTMNTEAFF
D gene: .
clone size: .
V gene: TRBV7-9
J gene: TRBJ1-1

CDR3 DNA: TGTGCCAGTAGTCCTCGGCGGATCTCCTACGAGCAGTACTTC
CDR3 protein: CASSPRRISYEQYF
D gene: .
clone size: .
V gene: TRBV19
J gene: TRBJ2-7

CDR3 DNA: TGTGCCAGCAGTTACTCCGGACAGGGTACGCAGTATTTT
CDR3 protein: CASSYSGQGTQYF
D gene: TRBD1
clone size: .
V gene: TRBV6-5
J gene: TRBJ2-3

CDR3 DNA: TGTGCCAGCAGTGAATCCGAGGCGGGACTAGCTTGGGATACGCAGTATTTT
CDR3 protein: CASSESEAGLAWDTQYF
D gene: TRBD2
clone size: .
V gene: TRBV25-1
J gene: TRBJ2-3